Presented here are 20 T cell receptor beta chains from one specimen sequenced in a study of OX40 agonist ivuxolimab in advanced cancers. Produced via immunoSEQ multiplex PCR; TCRdb's table is partial and in-frame only. The sample has about 70,000 clones, around 88% seen once; the top ten hold around 2.6%. The source material was CD4+ or CD8+ T cells sorted from blood, sampled in a trial of the OX40 agonist ivuxolimab. These receptors all come from an adult with an advanced solid tumor such as melanoma, head and neck, liver or kidney cancer.

V is TRBV29-1 and J is TRBJ2-1; possible D gene TRBD2, 6 bases. The CDR3 covers 13 residues. Germline V gives CDR1 SQVTM, CDR2 ANQGSEA. Trimming removed 7 bases at V and 0 bases at J, with 10 bases between. As DNA, the CDR3 is TGCAGCGGGGGCGGGGACTCCTACAATGAGCAGTTCTTC. Protein: CSGGGDSYNEQFF.

The chain employs TRBV7-9 and TRBJ1-2, with 12 bases identical to TRBD1. Germline values: CDR1 SEHNR, CDR2 FQNEAQ (reference sequence). J gave up 3 bases and V 3 bases, and 2 bases lay outside the gene matches. This CDR3 contains 15 residues. The CDR3 nucleotides are TGTGCCAGCAGCTTTGGGACAGGGGGCGACTATGGCTACACCTTC. Its protein is CASSFGTGGDYGYTF.

The chain recombines TRBV9 with TRBJ2-3; the D gene is possibly TRBD1 (6 bases). This CDR3 spans 15 amino acids. The germline V gene encodes CDR1 SGDLS and CDR2 YYNGEE. V lost 3 bases to trimming and J lost 2 bases, with 13 bases between them. CDR3 residues: CASSEQGLNTDTQYF. In DNA form, the CDR3 reads TGTGCCAGCAGCGAACAGGGTTTGAACACAGATACGCAGTATTTT.

The chain joins TRBV7-9 to TRBJ2-7, with TRBD1 matching 12 bases. V trimming: 5 bases; J trimming: 6 bases; junction bases outside the gene matches: 8. This CDR3 contains 15 residues. Germline V lookup: CDR1 SEHNR, CDR2 FQNEAQ (reference sequence). Here the CDR3 DNA reads TGTGCCAGCAGCCTCCGGGACAGGGGGCGAGTCGAGCAGTACTTC. Amino acid sequence: CASSLRDRGRVEQYF.

The chain employs TRBV4-1 and TRBJ1-2; no clear D gene. Germline lookup yields CDR1 MGHRA and CDR2 YSYEKL. The CDR3 consists of 15 residues. V was pared by 7 bases and J by 0 bases, with 15 bases between. The CDR3: CASTLDRGANYGYTF. In nucleotides, the CDR3 is TGCGCCAGCACTCTCGACCGGGGAGCTAACTATGGCTACACCTTC.

The chain uses TRBV18 and TRBJ2-1, with D hard to call. The length of the CDR3 is 14 residues. The germline gives CDR1 KGHSH, CDR2 LQKENI. The germline V and J ends were trimmed by 6 bases and 0 bases, with 9 bases remaining between them. CDR3 nucleotides: TGTGCCAGCTCCGGAATCCGCTCCTACAATGAGCAGTTCTTC. This translates into CASSGIRSYNEQFF. Filled out from reference TRBV18 and TRBJ2-1, the complete variable domain reads NAGVMQNPRHLVRRRGQEARLRCSPMKGHSHVYWYRQLPEEGLKFMVYLQKENIIDESGMPKERFSAEFPKEGPSILRIQQVVRGDSAAYFCASSGIRSYNEQFFGPGTRLTVL.

The CDR3 DNA reads as TGTGCCAGCAGCGCGCCGGGACAGGGAATTCCCAGCAATCAGCCCCAGCATTTT. Protein product: CASSAPGQGIPSNQPQHF. The J gene is TRBJ1-5, the V gene TRBV21-1; the DNA was not compared with TRBD1, the D call given in the table. TRBV21-1 is an annotated pseudogene. The CDR3 sequence is 18 residues long.

The gene calls are TRBV21-1 and TRBJ1-2; TRBD1 is the table's D call, not checked against the DNA. TRBV21-1 has pseudogene status. CDR3 length: 14 amino acids. CDR3 region: CASFRGRWENGYTF. The CDR3 region has the DNA TGTGCCAGTTTCAGGGGGCGCTGGGAAAATGGCTACACCTTC.

The CDR3 reads CASSLTRVDEQFF. CDR3 nucleotide sequence: TGTGCCAGCAGCTTGACTAGGGTCGATGAGCAGTTCTTC. This chain uses TRBV5-6 with TRBJ2-1; tentatively, D is TRBD2 (5 bases). V lost 1 base and J 8 bases, leaving 10 bases between the germline ends. Germline CDR1 reads SGHDT; CDR2 reads YYEEEE. This CDR3 is 13 amino acids long.

The V gene is TRBV7-9, the J gene TRBJ2-4, with a tentative D call TRBD2 (5 bases). Trimming shortened V by 5 bases and J by 9 bases, and 20 bases separated the two germline ends. The germline V gene has CDR1 SEHNR and CDR2 FQNEAQ (reference sequence). The CDR3 totals 15 residues. The CDR3, as DNA: TGTGCCAGCAGCGGGAGCCTGCCTACTAGAGGCATTCAGTACTTC. Residues: CASSGSLPTRGIQYF.

V and J are TRBV4-1 and TRBJ2-1, with 8 bases that match TRBD2. In germline, CDR1 is MGHRA, CDR2 YSYEKL. V lost 1 base and J lost 5; bases outside the gene matches: 16. The CDR3 is 19 amino acids. The CDR3 DNA reads TGCGCCAGCAGCCAAGGATATCGGAGCGGGGGACCGGGGGACAATGAGCAGTTCTTC. Translating it yields CASSQGYRSGGPGDNEQFF.

The chain couples TRBV7-6 to TRBJ2-5, with 8 bases aligning to TRBD2. Trimming cost V 6 bases and J 2 bases; bases outside gene matches: 8. The CDR3 runs to 15 residues. From germline, CDR1 is SGHVS and CDR2 FNYEAQ. CDR3 bases: TGTGCCAGCAGACAGACCGGGACTAGACAAGAGACCCAGTACTTC. Amino acid sequence: CASRQTGTRQETQYF.

This chain links TRBV18 with TRBJ2-1; possibly TRBD2 for D (6 bases). The germline gives CDR1 KGHSH, CDR2 LQKENI. Between the trimmed V and J ends, which lost 0 bases and 8 bases, there was a span of 17 bases. The CDR3 spans 16 residues. CDR3 loop: CASSPPEGTAIDEQFF. The DNA of the CDR3 is TGTGCCAGCTCACCACCGGAGGGGACCGCGATTGATGAGCAGTTCTTC.

The CDR3 sequence is CASSSDSRANVLTF. As DNA, the CDR3 is TGTGCCAGCAGCTCCGACTCACGGGCCAACGTCCTGACTTTC. This chain uses TRBV11-2 with TRBJ2-6; D unresolved. This CDR3 is 14 amino acids long. Between the trimmed V and J ends, which lost 4 bases and 5 bases, there was a span of 9 bases. Germline V CDR1 and CDR2: SGHAT, FQNNGV.

The V and J genes are TRBV6-1 and TRBJ1-5; no firm D call. Trimming shortened V by 1 base and J by 0 bases, and 13 bases separated the two germline ends. This CDR3 is built from 17 residues. CDR1 and CDR2 from the germline V gene are MNHNS and SASEGT. The CDR3: CASSEDRLINSNQPQHF. The DNA for the CDR3 is TGTGCCAGCAGTGAAGACAGACTAATAAATAGCAATCAGCCCCAGCATTTT.

Note on this clone: At one boundary the junction diverges from the germline segment, which might be a read error. The rearrangement uses TRBV2 and TRBJ1-2; 8 bases match TRBD1. CDR3 length: 13 amino acids. Looked up from germline, CDR1 is SNHLY and CDR2 is FYNNEI. CDR3 sequence reads: CASSQARGQGYTF. The CDR3 bases are TGTGCCAGCAGTCAAGCCAGGGGGCAGGGCTACACCTTC.

This rearrangement joins TRBV28 to TRBJ1-2; weak D call: TRBD1 (6 bases). This CDR3 has 13 residues. Germline loops: CDR1 MDHEN, CDR2 SYDVKM. Deletions cut 5 bases from V and 5 bases from J, with 12 bases between. The CDR3 sequence is CASSGGGAYGYTF. The CDR3 DNA reads as TGTGCCAGCAGTGGGGGGGGCGCTTATGGCTACACCTTC.

The chain couples TRBV18 to TRBJ2-5; D assignment may be TRBD1 or TRBD2 (6 bases each). The CDR3 spans 15 residues. The germline V and J ends were trimmed by 0 bases and 5 bases, with 13 bases remaining between them. Per germline, CDR1 KGHSH and CDR2 LQKENI. The CDR3 loop reads CASSPPGGQSETQYF. Here the CDR3 DNA reads TGTGCCAGCTCACCACCGGGGGGCCAGTCGGAGACCCAGTACTTC.

The DNA of the CDR3 is TGTGCCAGCTCACCGAGTCAGGGGGCCTACGAGCAGTACTTC. It translates to CASSPSQGAYEQYF. The V gene is TRBV18, the J gene TRBJ2-7, with TRBD1 matching 7 bases. Germline values: CDR1 KGHSH, CDR2 LQKENI. This CDR3 is built from 14 residues. The V segment lost 3 bases and the J segment 2 bases; nucleotides outside the gene matches: 4.

The V gene is TRBV9, the J gene TRBJ2-7, with D perhaps matching TRBD1 (5 bases). The germline gives CDR1 SGDLS, CDR2 YYNGEE. The CDR3 contains 14 residues. Trimming stripped 3 bases from V and 2 bases from J, with 12 bases between. The DNA for the CDR3 is TGTGCCAGCAGCGCCCGACAGTCCACCTACGAGCAGTACTTC. Protein: CASSARQSTYEQYF. The variable domain in full, completed from reference TRBV9 and TRBJ2-7, reads DSGVTQTPKHLITATGQRVTLRCSPRSGDLSVYWYQQSLDQGLQFLIQYYNGEERAKGNILERFSAQQFPDLHSELNLSSLELGDSALYFCASSARQSTYEQYFGPGTRLTVT.